Listed below are T cell receptor beta chains from one sample, sequenced in a study of T-cell reconstitution after alpha-beta-depleted transplantation in children. One entry per CDR3 protein, called by TCRdb with MiXCR from the PCR reads. The table has about 980,000 distinct CDR3 sequences, roughly 29% seen once; the top ten hold roughly 27%. The specimen comprised PBMCs, mostly from graft donor cells, sampled 360 days after TCRalphabeta/CD19-depleted stem cell transplant. All receptors derive from a boy under two years old who had a stem cell transplant for SCID, so the T cells may come from the graft donor. Both conserved end residues are part of each CDR3. Rows may omit the clone size; those that give it use once, few, many or a size class.

j_call	clone_size	v_call	cdr3_aa
TRBJ1-3	few	TRBV12-3/TRBV12-4	CANGYSGNTIYF
TRBJ1-4	NA	TRBV9	CASSVESRNEKLFF
TRBJ2-1	NA	TRBV12-3/TRBV12-4	CASSRALGVNEQFF
TRBJ2-3	NA	TRBV5-4	CASTNSGTSTQYF
TRBJ2-3	NA	TRBV25-1	CASNGGSLGVDTQYF
TRBJ1-2	NA	TRBV6-5	CASTTGGEGYTF
TRBJ2-5	NA	TRBV10-3	CAISEGFQETQYF
TRBJ2-3	few	TRBV14	CASSQAPHLLPPYLTDTQYF
TRBJ1-1	NA	TRBV5-5	CASSLRGQGSGTEAFF
TRBJ2-5	many	TRBV20-1	CSAEFDPDRAQETQYF
TRBJ1-4	NA	TRBV5-5	CASSSSGTRNEKLFF
TRBJ1-5	NA	TRBV20-1	CSASSGVTRPQHF
TRBJ2-1	once	TRBV6-4	CASSPGLAGGPAYNEQFF
TRBJ2-3	many	TRBV24-1	CATSDRGQGFTDTQYF
TRBJ2-5	NA	TRBV12-3/TRBV12-4	CASSPRQTRETQYF
TRBJ2-1	NA	TRBV12-3/TRBV12-4	CASSFEGGAVANEQFF
TRBJ1-1	NA	TRBV11-2	CASTRHQGTEAFF
TRBJ2-7	few	TRBV12-3/TRBV12-4	CASSLWTGAYSSEQYF
TRBJ2-5	few	TRBV18	CASSEQGAGETQYF
TRBJ1-2	NA	TRBV5-1	CASSLELGETGEGYGYTF
TRBJ2-1	NA	TRBV20-1	CSARGLAGVNEQFF
TRBJ2-1	NA	TRBV11-2	CASSFGSGGDEQFF
TRBJ2-3	NA	TRBV4-2	CASSAGTLGADTQYF
TRBJ1-4	once	TRBV29-1	CSAEWYEKLFF
TRBJ2-3	few	TRBV12-3/TRBV12-4	CASTPAGPDTQYF
TRBJ2-7	NA	TRBV5-1	CASSLKGTGTSPYYEQYF
TRBJ2-5	NA	TRBV7-8	CASSLMNRGLGQETQYF
TRBJ2-1	few	TRBV27	CASSLGRGRAYNEQFF
TRBJ2-7	NA	TRBV19	CASSSPSDEQYF
TRBJ1-1	NA	TRBV29-1	CSVEYRQGASTEAFF
TRBJ2-3	few	TRBV7-8	CASSLSRMSTDTQYF
TRBJ2-2	few	TRBV7-2	CASSLGKSSTGELFF